The 2 T cell receptor beta chains below were found in one sample sequenced in a study of PD-1 blockade in classical Hodgkin lymphoma (dated by TCRdb to 2020 to 2021). Libraries were constructed by the immunoSEQ multiplex PCR assay. TCRdb mirrors the immuneACCESS table, restricted to in-frame sequences. Some clones are absent from its copies; in checked studies, under half trace to an unresolved V gene, and the reason for the others is unknown. This sample is represented by some 96,000 clones; roughly 92% of them were singletons. In total, the top ten clones hold less than 3.5% of the sample. The time point label for this specimen denotes: cycle 1 day 1 (C1D1), immediately before nivolumab initiation. Relapse after autologous stem cell transplantation had occurred in all trial patients, and cohorts A, B and C were distinguished by prior brentuximab vedotin exposure. The sample here was peripheral blood mononuclear cells (PBMCs), taken at baseline. Receptor source: a human donor with classical Hodgkin lymphoma.

The rearrangement links TRBV5-1 to TRBJ2-5, with D possibly being TRBD2 (6 bases). Trimming left V 4 bases short and J 2 bases short, with 18 bases between. Germline CDR1 SGHRS, CDR2 YFSETQ. This CDR3 has 16 residues. This chain's CDR3 is CASSLGRAGPQETQYF. CDR3 bases: TGCGCCAGCAGCCTAGGAAGGGCGGGACCTCAAGAGACCCAGTACTTC.

This chain uses TRBV28 with TRBJ1-2; D possibly corresponds to TRBD1 (6 bases). Deletions cut 5 bases from V and 7 bases from J, with 23 bases between. This CDR3 region has 16 residues. CDR1 and CDR2 from the germline V gene are MDHEN and SYDVKM. The chain's CDR3 is CASSQGTKVLHGGYTF. DNA of the CDR3: TGTGCCAGCAGTCAAGGGACAAAGGTCCTCCACGGTGGCTACACCTTC.